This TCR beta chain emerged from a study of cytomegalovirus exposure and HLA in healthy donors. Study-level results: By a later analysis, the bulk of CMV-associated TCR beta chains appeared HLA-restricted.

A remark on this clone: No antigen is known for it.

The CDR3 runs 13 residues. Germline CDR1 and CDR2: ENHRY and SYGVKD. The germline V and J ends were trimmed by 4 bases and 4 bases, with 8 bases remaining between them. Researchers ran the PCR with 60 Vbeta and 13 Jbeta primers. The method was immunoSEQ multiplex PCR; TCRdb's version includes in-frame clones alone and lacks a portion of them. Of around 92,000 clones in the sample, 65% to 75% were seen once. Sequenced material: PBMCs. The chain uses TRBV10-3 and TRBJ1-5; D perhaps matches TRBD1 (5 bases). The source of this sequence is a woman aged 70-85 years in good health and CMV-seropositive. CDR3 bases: TGTGCCATCAGTGCGAAGGGGAATCAGCCCCAGCATTTT. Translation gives CAISAKGNQPQHF.